Sequencing of this T cell receptor (beta chain) was carried out in a study of T cell responses to AZD1222 COVID-19 vaccine. Findings and caveats of the study: Every sample of the repertoires postdated the peak T cell response. CD4 TCRs associated with vaccination spanned spike, dominating at 160-218 and 743-854. Females outnumbered males among donors, who were mostly white British; clonal diversity was possibly underestimated.

In germline, CDR1 is LGHDT, CDR2 YNNKEL (reference sequence). V was cut by 5 bases and J by 5 bases, with 16 bases left in between. The CDR3 totals 15 residues. Profiled with immunoSEQ multiplex PCR; TCRdb holds only in-frame clones, not every one. The sample lists roughly 34,000 clones; 85% to 90% were seen once. Turning to this clone: Its cognate antigen is unknown.

This sequence was found in an adult in good health. The chain links TRBV3-1 (or the pseudogene TRBV3-2) to TRBJ2-1; perhaps D is TRBD1 or TRBD2 (6 bases each). Sequences were derived from peripheral blood, sampled on day 0 of AZD1222 vaccination. CDR3 bases: TGTGCCAGCAGCGCTACTGACGGGGGCCACAATGAGCAGTTCTTC. It is translated as CASSATDGGHNEQFF.